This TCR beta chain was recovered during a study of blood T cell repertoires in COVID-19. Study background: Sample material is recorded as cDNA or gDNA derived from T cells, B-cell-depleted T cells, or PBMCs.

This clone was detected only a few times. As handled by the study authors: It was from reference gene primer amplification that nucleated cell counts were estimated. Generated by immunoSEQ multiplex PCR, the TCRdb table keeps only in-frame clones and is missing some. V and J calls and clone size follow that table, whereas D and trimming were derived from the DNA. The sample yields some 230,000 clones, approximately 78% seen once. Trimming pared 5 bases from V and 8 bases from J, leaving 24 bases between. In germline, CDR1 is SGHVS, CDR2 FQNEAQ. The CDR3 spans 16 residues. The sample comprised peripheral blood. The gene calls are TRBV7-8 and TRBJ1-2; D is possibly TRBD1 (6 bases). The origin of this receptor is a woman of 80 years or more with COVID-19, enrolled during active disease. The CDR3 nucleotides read TGTGCCAGCAGCGCACGTCCGGACAGTCTACTCTCGGGCTACACCTTC. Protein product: CASSARPDSLLSGYTF.